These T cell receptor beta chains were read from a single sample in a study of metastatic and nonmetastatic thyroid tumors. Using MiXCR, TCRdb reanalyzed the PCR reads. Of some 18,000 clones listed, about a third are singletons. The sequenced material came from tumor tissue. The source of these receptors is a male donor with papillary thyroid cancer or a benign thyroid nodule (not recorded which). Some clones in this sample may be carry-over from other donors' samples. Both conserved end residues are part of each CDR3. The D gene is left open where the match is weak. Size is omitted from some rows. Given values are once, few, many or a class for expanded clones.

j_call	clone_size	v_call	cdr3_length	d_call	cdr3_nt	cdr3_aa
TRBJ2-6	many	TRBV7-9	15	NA	TGTGCCAGCAGCTTAGTAGGTTCTGGGGCCAACGTCCTGACTTTC	CASSLVGSGANVLTF
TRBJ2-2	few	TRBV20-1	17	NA	TGCAGTGCTATTCCTCCCGGGCAGGAAACGAACACCGGGGAGCTGTTTTTT	CSAIPPGQETNTGELFF
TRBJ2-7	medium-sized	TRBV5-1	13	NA	TGCGCCAGCAGCTTAGTTCAGGGAAGCGAGCAGTACTTC	CASSLVQGSEQYF
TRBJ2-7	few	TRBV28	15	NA	TGTGCCAGCAGTCGGCCAGGGAATCAATCCTACGAGCAGTACTTC	CASSRPGNQSYEQYF
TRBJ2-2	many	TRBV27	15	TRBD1	TGTGCCAGCAGTTTTCAGGGGGTCAACACCGGGGAGCTGTTTTTT	CASSFQGVNTGELFF
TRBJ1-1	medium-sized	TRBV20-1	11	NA	TGCAGTGCTAGAAAGACGGCTGAAGCTTTCTTT	CSARKTAEAFF
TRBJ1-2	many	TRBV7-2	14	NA	TGTGCCAGCAGCTTACAGGGGCCTTTAGGGGGCTACACCTTC	CASSLQGPLGGYTF
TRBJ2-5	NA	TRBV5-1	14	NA	TGCGCCAGCTGCTGGGACTCCGTTCAAGAGACCCAGTACTTC	CASCWDSVQETQYF
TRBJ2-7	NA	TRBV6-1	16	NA	TGTGCCAGCAGCCATAGTGGGGGGGACAAGGAATACGAGCACTACTTC	CASSHSGGDKEYEHYF
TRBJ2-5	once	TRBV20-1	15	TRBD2	TGCAGTGCTCCAGCTGGGACTAGCGTTGTGAAGACCCAGCACTTC	CSAPAGTSVVKTQHF
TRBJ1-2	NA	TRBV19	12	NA	TGTGCCAGTGATGACAGGCTTGGTGGCTACACCTTC	CASDDRLGGYTF
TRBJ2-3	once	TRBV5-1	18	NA	TGCGCCAGCAGCTTAGGGGGGACGACAGGGAGTTTTTCAGATACGCAGTATTTT	CASSLGGTTGSFSDTQYF
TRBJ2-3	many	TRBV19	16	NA	TGTGCCAGTAGTAAGGGCAACCCTCCTCCCCATAATACGCAGTATTTT	CASSKGNPPPHNTQYF
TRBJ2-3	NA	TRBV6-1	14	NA	TGTGCCAGCAGTTCCCCCCCCGAGGCAGATACGCAGTATTTT	CASSSPPEADTQYF
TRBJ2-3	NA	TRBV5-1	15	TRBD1	TGCGCCAGCACACCTACAGGGGATGGCACAGATACGCAGTATTTT	CASTPTGDGTDTQYF
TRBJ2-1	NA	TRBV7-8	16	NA	TGTGCCAGCAGCTTACGAGGGGCGTTGAAACAAGAGACCCAGTTCTTC	CASSLRGALKQETQFF
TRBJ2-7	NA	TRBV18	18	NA	TGTGCCAGCTCACCATTGCCCCCGCGGACTCACACTTCCTACGAGCAGTACTTC	CASSPLPPRTHTSYEQYF
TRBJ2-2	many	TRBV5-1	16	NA	TGCGCCAGCAGCTCCCTAGCGCCGACGAACACCGGGGAGCTGTTTTTT	CASSSLAPTNTGELFF
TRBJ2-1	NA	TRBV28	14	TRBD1	TGTGCCAGCAGTTGGACAGGGGTTGGACATGAGCAGTTCTTC	CASSWTGVGHEQFF
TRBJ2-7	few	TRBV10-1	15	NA	TGCGCCAGCAGTTACAGGGTGTCTCCTACCTACGAGCAGTACTTC	CASSYRVSPTYEQYF
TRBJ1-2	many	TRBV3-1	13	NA	TGTGCCAGCAGGTCCCCGGGGGCTGGTGGCTACACCTTC	CASRSPGAGGYTF
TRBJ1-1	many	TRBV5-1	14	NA	TGCGCCAGCAGCTTGGACGGGTGGAACACTGAAGCTTTCTTT	CASSLDGWNTEAFF
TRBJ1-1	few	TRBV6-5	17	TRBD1	TGTGCCAGCAGTTACTTCGACAGGGGGTGGGGTAACACTGAAGCTTTCTTT	CASSYFDRGWGNTEAFF
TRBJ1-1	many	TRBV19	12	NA	TGTGCCAGTACGGGACAGAACACTGAAGCTTTCTTT	CASTGQNTEAFF
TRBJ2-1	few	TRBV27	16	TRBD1	TGTGCCAGCAGTTCAACCGTGACAGGGTACTACAATGAGCAGTTCTTC	CASSSTVTGYYNEQFF
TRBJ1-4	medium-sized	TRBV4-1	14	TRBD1	TGCGCCAGCAGCCCGGGACAGCTGAATGAAAAACTGTTTTTT	CASSPGQLNEKLFF
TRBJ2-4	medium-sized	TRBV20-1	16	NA	TGCAGTGCTAGGCCCCTCGCATGGATAGCCAAAAACATTCAGTACTTC	CSARPLAWIAKNIQYF
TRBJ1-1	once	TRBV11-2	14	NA	TGTGCCAGCAGCCAACAGGGTGACGGCACTGAAGCTTTCTTT	CASSQQGDGTEAFF
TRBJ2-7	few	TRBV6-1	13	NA	TGTGCCATCAGCCCCGGTCAGGGCTACGAGCAGTACTTC	CAISPGQGYEQYF
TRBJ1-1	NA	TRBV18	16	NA	TGTGCCAGCTCACTACAGTATCGCAAAAAGAACACTGAAGCTTTCTTT	CASSLQYRKKNTEAFF
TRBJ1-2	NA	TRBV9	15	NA	TGTGCCAGCAGCGTAGGGGGCCAGACGAGCTATGGCTACACCTTC	CASSVGGQTSYGYTF
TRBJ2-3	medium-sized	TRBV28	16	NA	TGTGCCAGCAGTTCTCCCAGGGCCGCTAGCGCCGATACGCAGTATTTT	CASSSPRAASADTQYF
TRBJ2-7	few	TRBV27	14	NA	TGTGCCAACAGTCACCTTGTGGGAACCTACGAGCAGTACTTC	CANSHLVGTYEQYF
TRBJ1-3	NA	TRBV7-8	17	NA	TGTGCCGGCAGCTCTGACATGTTGGATGGGGATGGAAACACCATATATTTT	CAGSSDMLDGDGNTIYF
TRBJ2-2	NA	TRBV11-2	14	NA	TGTGCCAGCAGCCGGACTTCTTACACCGGGGAGCTGTTTTTT	CASSRTSYTGELFF
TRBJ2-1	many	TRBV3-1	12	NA	TGTGCCAGCATTGGACCTTACAATGAGCAGTTCTTC	CASIGPYNEQFF
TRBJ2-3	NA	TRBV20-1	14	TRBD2	TGCAGTGCACCCCTAGCGGGAGTGTCAGATACGCAGTATTTT	CSAPLAGVSDTQYF